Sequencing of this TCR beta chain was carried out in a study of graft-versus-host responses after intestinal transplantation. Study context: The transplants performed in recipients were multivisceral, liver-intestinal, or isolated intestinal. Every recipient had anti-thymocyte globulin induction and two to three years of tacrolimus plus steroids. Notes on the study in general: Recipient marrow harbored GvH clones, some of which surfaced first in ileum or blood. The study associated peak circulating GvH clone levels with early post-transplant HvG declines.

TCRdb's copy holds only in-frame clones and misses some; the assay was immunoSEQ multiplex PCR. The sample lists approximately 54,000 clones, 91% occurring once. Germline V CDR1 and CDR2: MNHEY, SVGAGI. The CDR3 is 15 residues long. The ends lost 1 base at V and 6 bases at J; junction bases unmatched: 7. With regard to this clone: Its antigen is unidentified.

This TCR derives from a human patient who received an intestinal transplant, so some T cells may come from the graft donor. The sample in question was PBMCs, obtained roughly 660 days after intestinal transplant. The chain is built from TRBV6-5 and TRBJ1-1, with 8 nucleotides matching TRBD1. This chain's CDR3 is CASSYYRTGRAEAFF. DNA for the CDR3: TGTGCCAGCAGTTACTACCGGACAGGGAGAGCTGAAGCTTTCTTT.